The clone carrying this T cell receptor beta chain is deemed medium-sized. Germline loops: CDR1 MRHNA, CDR2 SNTAGT. This CDR3 has 13 amino acids. Trimming shortened V by 3 bases and J by 1 base, and 4 bases separated the two germline ends. The data were obtained in a study of T cell responses to AZD1222 COVID-19 vaccine. TCRdb keeps only in-frame clones here, not all; method: immunoSEQ multiplex PCR. The table has 150,000 to 200,000 clones, 92% seen once. This material consisted of peripheral blood, taken on day 0 of AZD1222 vaccination. The chain recombines TRBV6-4 with TRBJ1-5; D is ambiguous. This clonotype was obtained from an adult in good health. CDR3 DNA sequence: TGTGCCAGCAGTGAAAAAAGCAATCAGCCCCAGCATTTT. Encoded protein: CASSEKSNQPQHF.